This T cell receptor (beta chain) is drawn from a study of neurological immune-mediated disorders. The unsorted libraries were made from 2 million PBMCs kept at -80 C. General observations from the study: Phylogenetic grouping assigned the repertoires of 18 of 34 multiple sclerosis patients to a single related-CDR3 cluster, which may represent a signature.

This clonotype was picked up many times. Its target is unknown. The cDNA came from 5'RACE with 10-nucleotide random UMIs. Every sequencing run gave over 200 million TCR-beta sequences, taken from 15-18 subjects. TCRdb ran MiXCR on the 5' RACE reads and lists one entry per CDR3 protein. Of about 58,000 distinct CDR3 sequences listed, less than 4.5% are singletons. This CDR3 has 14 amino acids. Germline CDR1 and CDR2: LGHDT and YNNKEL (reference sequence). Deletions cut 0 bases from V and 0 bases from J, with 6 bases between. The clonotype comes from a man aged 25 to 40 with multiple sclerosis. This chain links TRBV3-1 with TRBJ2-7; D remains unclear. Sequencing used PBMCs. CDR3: CASSQERSSYEQYF. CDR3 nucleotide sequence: TGTGCCAGCAGCCAAGAAAGGAGCTCCTACGAGCAGTACTTC.